The 5 T cell receptor beta chains below were found in one sample sequenced in a study of blood T cells in healthy people across ages. Sample-barcoded 5' priming and a J-beta primer mix drove a second PCR of roughly 6 to 12 cycles. TCRdb processed the 5' RACE reads anew with MiXCR; each CDR3 protein has one entry. The data hold about 1.1 million distinct CDR3 sequences, with under 40% observed a single time. The sequencing input was blood. The source of these receptors is a man aged 18 to 35 in good health.

There are a few counts of this clonotype. The V gene is TRBV20-1, the J gene TRBJ1-4; D gene uncertain. The CDR3 contains 13 residues. Trimming took 1 base from V and 5 from J, leaving 8 bases between them. Germline CDR1 reads DFQATT; CDR2 reads SNEGSKA (reference sequence). CDR3 bases: TGCAGTGCTAGAGGGCGGGGAAATGAAAAACTGTTTTTT. As protein: CSARGRGNEKLFF.

The CDR3 nucleotides read TGTGCCAGCAGAAACAGGGAAACCTATGGCTACACCTTC. Encoded protein: CASRNRETYGYTF. This chain links TRBV6-6 with TRBJ1-2; D may be TRBD1 (6 bases). The CDR3 totals 13 residues. Looked up from germline, CDR1 is MNHNY and CDR2 is SVGAGI (reference sequence). V lost 6 bases and J lost 4, with 12 bases in between.

The rearrangement uses TRBV7-8 and TRBJ2-1; a weak D match, TRBD2 (7 bases). This CDR3 spans 15 amino acids. Trimming shortened V by 2 bases and J by 4 bases, and 12 bases separated the two germline ends. Germline CDR1 and CDR2: SGHVS and FQNEAQ. CDR3: CASSLRGGQYNEQFF. Here the CDR3 DNA reads TGTGCCAGCAGCTTAAGGGGGGGCCAATACAATGAGCAGTTCTTC.

The gene calls are TRBV6-5 and TRBJ2-2, with D possibly being TRBD2 (5 bases). V lost 11 bases, J lost 4 bases, and 20 bases lay in between. This CDR3 spans 15 amino acids. The germline V gene encodes CDR1 MNHEY and CDR2 SVGAGI. The CDR3 DNA follows: TGTGCCTCCGGGATTTCCCTCCTGACCACCGGGGAGCTGTTTTTT. Protein product: CASGISLLTTGELFF.

V usage is TRBV20-1 and J usage is TRBJ2-3; 7 bases agree with TRBD1. J gave up 1 base and V 2 bases, and 6 bases lay outside the gene matches. The CDR3 length is 15 residues. The germline CDR1 and CDR2 sequences are DFQATT and SNEGSKA (reference sequence). CDR3 residues: CSARLTGRRTDTQYF. CDR3 DNA: TGCAGTGCTAGACTGACAGGGCGGCGCACAGATACGCAGTATTTT.